This T cell receptor beta chain is from a study of cytomegalovirus exposure and HLA in healthy donors. Participants comprised healthy donors of bone marrow. With 2 bases removed from V and 3 bases from J, the gap between germline ends came to 10 bases. This CDR3 region has 14 residues. Germline-derived CDR1 and CDR2 are PRHDT and FYEKMQ (reference sequence). General observations from the study: In all likelihood, a cluster of highly shared sequence variants was a sequencing artifact.

Researchers ran the PCR with 60 Vbeta and 13 Jbeta primers. Libraries were prepared by immunoSEQ multiplex PCR; TCRdb keeps only in-frame clonotypes and omits some of them. In the table there are roughly 160,000 clones, around four fifths of which are singletons. To note about this clone: Its matching antigen is unknown.

The chain recombines TRBV13 with TRBJ2-5, with a possible D match to TRBD2 (6 bases). This TCR derives from a woman aged 45-65 years in good health and CMV-seropositive. Sequencing was done on a sample of PBMCs. CDR3 loop: CASSLWRGEETQYF. CDR3 nucleotide sequence: TGTGCCAGCAGCTTATGGAGGGGTGAAGAGACCCAGTACTTC.